The 25 T cell receptor beta chains below come from one sample, sequenced in a study of a mutant IDH1 vaccine in newly diagnosed glioma. No antigen has been assigned to these receptors. The table came from immunoSEQ multiplex PCR; TCRdb's copy has only in-frame clones and leaves some out. Of 20,000 to 25,000 clones in the sample, more than 75% were seen once. Time point in this sample: week 23, last vaccination. It was 300 ug of mutant IDH1 20-mer peptide that made up each vaccine dose, given with topical imiquimod. This specimen was PBMCs, taken from a glioma patient whose treatment included an IDH1 peptide vaccine. Receptors were obtained from a young man with glioma.

This chain joins TRBV5-1 and TRBJ2-1; 9 positions agree with TRBD2. Germline loops: CDR1 SGHRS, CDR2 YFSETQ. V shed 0 bases, J shed 8 bases, and the junction held 6 bases outside the gene matches. CDR3 size: 15 residues. Written as DNA, the CDR3 is TGCGCCAGCAGCTTGGCCCGCGGGAGGGCCTATGAGCAGTTCTTC. It yields the protein CASSLARGRAYEQFF. Looking up the rest from reference TRBV5-1 and TRBJ2-1 gives the full variable domain: KAGVTQTPRYLIKTRGQQVTLSCSPISGHRSVSWYQQTPGQGLQFLFEYFSETQRNKGNFPGRFSGRQFSNSRSEMNVSTLELGDSALYLCASSLARGRAYEQFFGPGTRLTVL.

V gene TRBV7-2 combines with J gene TRBJ1-4, with unresolved D. The CDR3 contains 13 residues. In germline, CDR1 is SGHTA, CDR2 FQGNSA. V was pared by 1 base and J by 7 bases, with 7 bases between. Here the CDR3 reads CASSLVASEKLFF. CDR3 coding DNA: TGTGCCAGCAGCTTAGTGGCTAGTGAAAAACTGTTTTTT.

The chain links TRBV15 to TRBJ1-1; possibly TRBD1 for D (6 bases). V shed 0 bases and J shed 8 bases, with 7 bases lying between them. Looked up from germline, CDR1 is LNHNV and CDR2 is YYDKDF (reference sequence). This CDR3 has 12 residues. CDR3 DNA sequence: TGTGCCACCAGCAGAGATCAGGGGGAAGCTTTCTTT. As protein: CATSRDQGEAFF. Variable domain in full (rest from reference TRBV15 and TRBJ1-1): DAMVIQNPRYQVTQFGKPVTLSCSQTLNHNVMYWYQQKSSQAPKLLFHYYDKDFNNEADTPDNFQSRRPNTSFCFLDIRSPGLGDTAMYLCATSRDQGEAFFGQGTRLTVV.

The chain recombines TRBV19 with TRBJ2-5; no definite D call. The CDR3 is made up of 14 amino acids. CDR1 is LNHDA, CDR2 SQIVND, per germline (reference sequence). The ends were cut back, 5 bases at V and 4 bases at J, with 14 bases in the middle. The CDR3 coding sequence is TGTGCCAGTAGTTCCTGGAAGAAAGGAGAGACCCAGTACTTC. This sequence encodes CASSSWKKGETQYF.

The genes are TRBV29-1 and TRBJ1-2, with 7 nucleotides matching TRBD1. From germline, CDR1 is SQVTM and CDR2 ANQGSEA. The CDR3 sequence is 12 residues long. V dropped 3 bases and J dropped 8; count of bases not matched to a gene: 6. CDR3 DNA sequence: TGCAGCGTTGAGGGGACAGACGGGGGCTACACCTTC. This gives the protein CSVEGTDGGYTF.

This chain joins TRBV2 and TRBJ1-5; D is possibly TRBD1 (6 bases). CDR1 SNHLY and CDR2 FYNNEI come from the germline V gene. Trimming pared 3 bases from V and 11 bases from J, leaving 11 bases between. This CDR3 spans 12 amino acids. The CDR3 spells CASSDHGGSQHF. Here the CDR3 DNA reads TGTGCCAGCAGTGACCACGGGGGCTCCCAGCATTTT.

This chain links TRBV5-1 with TRBJ2-2; TRBD2 matches at 13 bases. The CDR3 is 18 amino acids. From germline, CDR1 is SGHRS and CDR2 YFSETQ. Unmatched junction bases numbered 9, after V lost 4 bases and J lost 3 bases. In DNA form, the CDR3 reads TGCGCCAGCAGCCCCTCCGGGACTAGCGGGACTTACACCGGGGAGCTGTTTTTT. Translation gives CASSPSGTSGTYTGELFF.

V is TRBV29-1 and J is TRBJ1-1; 7 bases are shared with TRBD1. The CDR3 runs 14 residues. J was trimmed by 4 bases and V by 3 bases; bases with no gene match: 8. Germline V lookup: CDR1 SQVTM, CDR2 ANQGSEA. The DNA for the CDR3 is TGCAGCGTTGAGGGGGCCCAGGGGGGCACTGAAGCTTTCTTT. Translated, it gives CSVEGAQGGTEAFF.

In this sample, this clone turned up a few times. The genes are TRBV5-6 and TRBJ1-5; 7 bases fit TRBD1. The germline gives CDR1 SGHDT, CDR2 YYEEEE. V gave up 2 bases and J gave up 2 bases; unmatched junction bases: 1. The CDR3 spans 14 residues. The CDR3 sequence: CASSLDRGNQPQHF. The CDR3 DNA follows: TGTGCCAGCAGCTTAGACAGGGGCAATCAGCCCCAGCATTTT.

The chain is built from TRBV12-5 and TRBJ2-3; D remains unclear. The CDR3 runs to 14 residues. V was pared by 0 bases and J by 4 bases, with 8 bases between. Germline V gene sequence: CDR1 LGHNT, CDR2 FRNRAP. The CDR3 is CASGLVLDSDTQYF. CDR3 bases: TGTGCTAGTGGTTTGGTACTGGATTCAGATACGCAGTATTTT.

In its sample, this clone was seen a few times. The V call is TRBV5-4, the J call TRBJ1-1, with TRBD1 as a possible D gene (6 bases). The CDR3 is 16 residues long. The V end lost 0 bases, the J end lost 3 bases, and 15 bases lay between the germline ends. Germline V gene lookup returns CDR1 SGHNT and CDR2 YYREEE (reference sequence). This CDR3 is CASSLAWGRSDTEAFF. CDR3 DNA: TGTGCCAGCAGCTTGGCTTGGGGGCGGTCGGACACTGAAGCTTTCTTT.

This clone was counted a single time. CDR3 in amino acids: CASSNGRETQYF. DNA of the CDR3: TGTGCCAGCAGTAACGGCCGGGAGACCCAGTACTTC. This sequence joins TRBV2 and TRBJ2-5, with D unresolved. The CDR3 extends over 12 amino acids. Trimming cost V 5 bases and J 5 bases, with 9 bases left between them. CDR1 is SNHLY, CDR2 FYNNEI, per germline.

The rearrangement joins TRBV5-4 to TRBJ1-1; maybe TRBD1 (5 bases). Trimming removed 9 bases at V and 11 bases at J, with 23 bases between. The CDR3 is made up of 13 amino acids. Germline CDR1 reads SGHNT; CDR2 reads YYREEE (reference sequence). The CDR3: CATMFPGTVVAFF. CDR3 DNA sequence: TGTGCCACCATGTTTCCGGGGACGGTGGTCGCTTTCTTT. Supplemented by reference TRBV5-4 and TRBJ1-1, the full variable domain reads ETGVTQSPTHLIKTRGQQVTLRCSSQSGHNTVSWYQQALGQGPQFIFQYYREEENGRGNFPPRFSGLQFPNYSSELNVNALELDDSALYLCATMFPGTVVAFFGQGTRLTVV.

V is TRBV19 and J is TRBJ1-2; 7 bases fit TRBD1. The CDR3 consists of 14 residues. CDR1 LNHDA and CDR2 SQIVND come from the germline V gene (reference sequence). V gave up 6 bases and J gave up 6 bases; unmatched junction bases: 10. The CDR3: CASSPLPGGNGYTF. CDR3 DNA sequence: TGTGCCAGTAGCCCTTTACCAGGGGGGAATGGCTACACCTTC.

V gene TRBV14 combines with J gene TRBJ1-1; TRBD1 matches at 7 bases. The V gene end was trimmed by 4 bases and the J gene end by 6 bases; junction bases not matched to a gene: 8. Per the germline V gene, CDR1 is SGHDN and CDR2 is FVKESK. The CDR3 is 14 residues long. Written as DNA, the CDR3 is TGTGCCAGCAGCCTCTTCACAGGGGTCCCTGAAGCTTTCTTT. This codes for CASSLFTGVPEAFF.

The rearrangement joins TRBV4-2 to TRBJ2-1; D is undetermined. Trimming removed 5 bases from V and 6 bases from J, with 11 bases in between. Germline CDR1 LGHNA, CDR2 YNFKEQ. The CDR3 is 13 residues long. The chain's CDR3 is CASSYTGLNEQFF. CDR3 nucleotides: TGTGCCAGCAGCTACACGGGCCTCAATGAGCAGTTCTTC.

The chain carries TRBV30 and TRBJ2-2, with D hard to call. The CDR3 is made up of 11 amino acids. The germline V gene encodes CDR1 GTSNPN and CDR2 SVGIG (reference sequence). V was trimmed by 7 bases and J by 13 bases, leaving 16 bases between them. For the CDR3, the DNA is TGTGCCTCGGACGGGCCCGTGGGGCTGTTTTTT. It translates to CASDGPVGLFF.

This chain links TRBV10-3 with TRBJ2-7; 7 bases align to TRBD1. The CDR3 is made up of 13 amino acids. The trim removed 7 bases at V and 2 bases at J, leaving 5 bases unmatched. CDR1 ENHRY and CDR2 SYGVKD come from the germline V gene. CDR3 in amino acids: CAITPGQPYEQYF. The CDR3 DNA reads as TGTGCCATCACCCCGGGACAGCCCTACGAGCAGTACTTC.

The chain combines TRBV19 with TRBJ2-2; D is unresolved. V gave up 7 bases and J gave up 0 bases, with 9 bases separating them. Germline loops: CDR1 LNHDA, CDR2 SQIVND (reference sequence). The CDR3 is made up of 14 amino acids. CDR3 DNA: TGTGCCAGTAAGCCCCAAGCGAACACCGGGGAGCTGTTTTTT. Its translation: CASKPQANTGELFF.

The V gene is TRBV5-4, the J gene TRBJ1-2; D is possibly TRBD1 (6 bases). V was trimmed by 4 bases and J by 4 bases, leaving 14 bases between them. The CDR3 sequence is 14 residues long. CDR1 and CDR2 (germline): SGHNT, YYREEE (reference sequence). The CDR3 reads CASSLTGPIYGYTF. In DNA form, the CDR3 reads TGTGCCAGCAGCCTTACAGGGCCTATCTATGGCTACACCTTC.

V and J are TRBV19 and TRBJ1-1; a possible D gene is TRBD1 (5 bases). V was trimmed by 3 bases and J by 9 bases, leaving 17 bases between them. The CDR3 is 14 residues long. Germline-derived CDR1 and CDR2 are LNHDA and SQIVND (reference sequence). This chain's CDR3 is CASSMGLTVVKAFF. In DNA form, the CDR3 reads TGTGCCAGTAGTATGGGTTTGACAGTTGTTAAAGCTTTCTTT.

This clone was seen only a few times. J is TRBJ2-3 and V is TRBV7-9; 14 bases agree with TRBD2. Germline CDR1 SEHNR, CDR2 FQNEAQ (reference sequence). Losses at the gene ends were 4 bases for V and 3 bases for J; bases not matched to a gene: 9. This CDR3 is 18 amino acids long. In nucleotides, the CDR3 is TGTGCCAGCAGCTCAACCCGGGGACTAGCGGGAGAGACAGATACGCAGTATTTT. This encodes CASSSTRGLAGETDTQYF.

In DNA, the CDR3 is TGTGCCAGCAGCCCAGGGGGGAGTGAGCAGTTCTTC. Its translation is CASSPGGSEQFF. The rearrangement links TRBV14 to TRBJ2-1, with D possibly TRBD1 on 7 matching bases. Per germline, CDR1 SGHDN and CDR2 FVKESK. Trimming took off 4 bases at V and 9 bases at J, with 10 bases between the two ends. CDR3 length equals 12 residues.

This clone was counted between two and nine times. V gene TRBV2 combines with J gene TRBJ1-1; D call uncertain. This CDR3 spans 13 amino acids. V lost 3 bases, J lost 1 base, and 6 bases lay in between. Germline CDR1 SNHLY, CDR2 FYNNEI. The CDR3 DNA follows: TGTGCCAGCAGTGACTCGGGGAACACTGAAGCTTTCTTT. This encodes CASSDSGNTEAFF.

V and J are TRBV14 and TRBJ1-1, with 10 bases matching TRBD1. CDR1 is SGHDN, CDR2 FVKESK, per germline. CDR3 length: 17 residues. V was clipped by 2 bases and J by 6 bases; unmatched bases: 12. The CDR3 nucleotides are TGTGCCAGCAGCCAATGGACAGGGGGACCTAAGGACGCTGAAGCTTTCTTT. Translation gives CASSQWTGGPKDAEAFF. The full variable domain, with the rest looked up from reference TRBV14 and TRBJ1-1, is EAGVTQFPSHSVIEKGQTVTLRCDPISGHDNLYWYRRVMGKEIKFLLHFVKESKQDESGMPNNRFLAERTGGTYSTLKVQPAELEDSGVYFCASSQWTGGPKDAEAFFGQGTRLTVV.